This is a list of T cell receptor beta chains from one sample in a study of shared clonotypes between healthy human individuals. Here immunoSEQ multiplex PCR was the method, and the copy in TCRdb shows in-frame clones only, minus some. Counted here are about 470,000 clones, roughly 83% occurring once; the ten biggest clones make up roughly 13%. Sequenced sample: PBMCs. All receptors derive from a woman aged 40 to 49 in good health. Some clones in this sample may be carry-over from other donors' samples. CDR3s include the opening cysteine and the closing phenylalanine or tryptophan. The order of the fields is J gene, CDR3 length, V gene, clone size, CDR3 protein. Rows give clone size only sometimes, using once, few, many, or a class for an expanded clone.

>TRBJ2-3|15|TRBV6-5|.
CASSYSPLSTDTQYF
>TRBJ1-5|14|TRBV5-1|.
CASSPLSTDQPQHF
>TRBJ1-5|16|TRBV27|once
CASSLSGQGASQPQHF
>TRBJ1-1|14|TRBV19|.
CASSIYSMNTEAFF
>TRBJ2-3|15|TRBV7-3|.
CASSLDPGITDTQYF
>TRBJ2-1|12|TRBV6-5|.
CASSPAGRKQFF
>TRBJ1-5|13|TRBV19|.
CASSPTGEQPQHF
>TRBJ2-1|13|TRBV9|.
CASSVDLWSEQFF
>TRBJ2-1|14|TRBV28|once
CASSPGTVYNEQFF
>TRBJ2-3|13|TRBV6-4|.
CASSENRGDTQYF
>TRBJ2-7|15|TRBV5-1|.
CASSLGAGETYEQYF
>TRBJ2-2|19|TRBV7-9|.
CASSSLEDGDLLLTGELFF
>TRBJ1-2|13|TRBV18|.
CASSPGGDYGYTF
>TRBJ2-5|14|TRBV27|.
CASSLRVSVETQYF
>TRBJ1-1|16|TRBV27|.
CASSYGAGRGNTEAFF
>TRBJ1-2|14|TRBV15|.
CATSRDRPGTGYTF
>TRBJ1-1|13|TRBV5-1|.
CASTRKGDTEAFF
>TRBJ1-4|13|TRBV16|.
CASSRTNNEKLFF
>TRBJ1-3|18|TRBV6-7|.
CASRKQPAEGISGNTIYF
>TRBJ1-5|13|TRBV7-2|few
CASSPDRYQPQHF
>.|11|TRBV2|.
CASSELYEQYF
>TRBJ1-5|14|TRBV4-1|.
CASSQATGYQPQHF
>TRBJ2-7|15|TRBV5-4|.
CASSRTSGYTYEQYF
>TRBJ2-5|16|TRBV4-1|.
CASSQDPTSGRNLQYF
>TRBJ2-6|15|TRBV5-1|.
CASSWTPAGANVLTF
>TRBJ1-2|10|TRBV2|.
CASSVGKNTF
>TRBJ2-3|16|TRBV5-8|.
CASSLGIAASTDTQYF
>TRBJ1-5|14|TRBV2|few
CASTPEGVFQPQHF
>TRBJ2-7|18|TRBV12-2|.
CASRPSSATERPLEEQYF
>TRBJ2-7|16|TRBV7-9|.
CASSLATGQGFHEQYF
>TRBJ1-5|17|TRBV19|.
CASSRGQGRGGNQPQHF
>TRBJ2-6|16|TRBV4-3|.
CASSPSTGTGANVLTF
>TRBJ2-3|18|TRBV4-2|.
CASSQGRSSGRGVDTQYF
>TRBJ1-5|14|TRBV30|few
CAWNSPVGNQPQHF
>TRBJ1-2|13|TRBV6-1|.
CATRGAGVYGYTF
>TRBJ2-5|16|TRBV11-2|.
CASSFSGTGGYETQYF
>TRBJ2-3|15|TRBV15|once
CATSSPGMITDTQYF
>TRBJ2-1|18|TRBV4-2|.
CASSLSDLGSTEGVEQFF
>TRBJ2-1|15|TRBV30|many
CAWSVLGTSGTEQFF
>TRBJ1-1|14|TRBV6-1|.
CASSRDSLNTEAFF
>TRBJ1-4|14|TRBV7-9|few
CASSFGGAREKLFF
>TRBJ2-1|13|TRBV12-5|.
CASGLSPYNEQFF
>TRBJ2-5|17|TRBV5-1|.
CASSLRTAERLQETQYF
>TRBJ1-3|14|TRBV2|.
CASTPESSGNTIYF
>TRBJ2-5|15|TRBV28|.
CASSRTGGPGETQYF
>TRBJ2-1|14|TRBV15|once
CATSRDKVLVEQFF
>TRBJ1-5|13|TRBV7-2|few
CASSWTENQPQHF
>TRBJ2-4|17|TRBV10-3|few
CAISESRRAGHQNIQYF
>TRBJ2-1|15|TRBV5-1|.
CASSLESGRAGEQFF
>TRBJ2-7|13|TRBV7-8|once
CASSWTSSYEQYF
>TRBJ1-6|14|TRBV6-5|few
CASSYAYRRTALHF
>TRBJ2-5|16|TRBV7-6|.
CASSLYAGGTGETQYF